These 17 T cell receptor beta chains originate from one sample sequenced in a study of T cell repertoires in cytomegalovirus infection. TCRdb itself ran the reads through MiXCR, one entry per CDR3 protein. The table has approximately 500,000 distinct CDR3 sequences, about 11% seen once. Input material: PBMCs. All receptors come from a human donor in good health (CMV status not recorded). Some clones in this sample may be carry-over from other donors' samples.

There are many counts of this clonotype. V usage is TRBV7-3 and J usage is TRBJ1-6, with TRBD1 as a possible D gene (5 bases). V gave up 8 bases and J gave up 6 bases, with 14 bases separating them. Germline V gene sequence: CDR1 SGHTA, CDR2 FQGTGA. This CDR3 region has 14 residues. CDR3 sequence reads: CASSPQGGNSPLHF. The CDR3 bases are TGTGCCAGCTCCCCTCAGGGCGGTAATTCACCCCTCCACTTT.

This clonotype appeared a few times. The CDR3 DNA sequence: TGTGCCAGCAGCCAAGTAGGTTCATACAATGAGCAGTTCTTC. It codes for CASSQVGSYNEQFF. The rearrangement joins TRBV14 to TRBJ2-1; D is unresolved. This CDR3 spans 14 amino acids. Trimming left V 1 base short and J 4 bases short, with 8 bases between. From germline, CDR1 is SGHDN and CDR2 FVKESK. The whole variable domain, remainder taken from reference TRBV14 and TRBJ2-1, is EAGVTQFPSHSVIEKGQTVTLRCDPISGHDNLYWYRRVMGKEIKFLLHFVKESKQDESGMPNNRFLAERTGGTYSTLKVQPAELEDSGVYFCASSQVGSYNEQFFGPGTRLTVL.

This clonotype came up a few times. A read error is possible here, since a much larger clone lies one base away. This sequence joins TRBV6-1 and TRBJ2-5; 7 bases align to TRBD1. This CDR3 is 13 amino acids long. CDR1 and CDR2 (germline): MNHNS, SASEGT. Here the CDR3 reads CASSEDREETQYF. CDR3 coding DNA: TGTGCCAGCAGCGAAGACAGGGAAGAGACCCAGTACTTC.

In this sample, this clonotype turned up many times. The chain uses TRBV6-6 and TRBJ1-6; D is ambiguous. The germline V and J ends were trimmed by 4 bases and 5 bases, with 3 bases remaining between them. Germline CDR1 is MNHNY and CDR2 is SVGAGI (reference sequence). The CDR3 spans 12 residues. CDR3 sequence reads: CASSSNNSPLHF. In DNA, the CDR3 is TGTGCCAGCAGTTCCAATAATTCACCCCTCCACTTT.

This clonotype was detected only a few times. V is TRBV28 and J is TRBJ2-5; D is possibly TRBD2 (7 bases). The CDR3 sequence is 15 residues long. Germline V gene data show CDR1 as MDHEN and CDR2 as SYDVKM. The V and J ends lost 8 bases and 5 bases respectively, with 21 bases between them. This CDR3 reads CASVGGAGAGETQYF. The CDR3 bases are TGTGCCAGCGTTGGGGGGGCAGGGGCCGGGGAGACCCAGTACTTC. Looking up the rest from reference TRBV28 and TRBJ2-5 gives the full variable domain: DVKVTQSSRYLVKRTGEKVFLECVQDMDHENMFWYRQDPGLGLRLIYFSYDVKMKEKGDIPEGYSVSREKKERFSLILESASTNQTSMYLCASVGGAGAGETQYFGPGTRLLVL.

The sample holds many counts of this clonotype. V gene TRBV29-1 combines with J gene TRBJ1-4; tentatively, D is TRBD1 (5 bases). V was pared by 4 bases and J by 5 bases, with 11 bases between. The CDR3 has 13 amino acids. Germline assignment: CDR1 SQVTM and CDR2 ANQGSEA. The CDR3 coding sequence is TGCAGCGTTGGGGGACGGTTGAATGAAAAACTGTTTTTT. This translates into CSVGGRLNEKLFF.

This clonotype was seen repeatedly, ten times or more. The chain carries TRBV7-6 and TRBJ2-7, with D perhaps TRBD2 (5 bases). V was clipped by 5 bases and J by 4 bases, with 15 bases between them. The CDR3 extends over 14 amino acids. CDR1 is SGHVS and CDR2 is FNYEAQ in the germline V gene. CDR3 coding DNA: TGTGCCAGCAGCGCGGGTCACCGTCCTTACGAGCAGTACTTC. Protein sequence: CASSAGHRPYEQYF.

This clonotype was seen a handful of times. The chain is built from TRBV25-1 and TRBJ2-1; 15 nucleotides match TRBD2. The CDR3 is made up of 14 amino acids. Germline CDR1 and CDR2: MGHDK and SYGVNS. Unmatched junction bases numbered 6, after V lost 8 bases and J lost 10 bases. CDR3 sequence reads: CASFAGTSGREQFF. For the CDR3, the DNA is TGTGCCAGCTTCGCCGGGACTAGCGGGAGGGAGCAGTTCTTC.

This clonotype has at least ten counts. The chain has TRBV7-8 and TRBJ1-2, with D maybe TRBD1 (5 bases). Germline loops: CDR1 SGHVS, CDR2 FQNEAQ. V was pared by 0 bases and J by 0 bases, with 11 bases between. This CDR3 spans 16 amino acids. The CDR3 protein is CASSLAGDSPNYGYTF. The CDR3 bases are TGTGCCAGCAGCTTAGCGGGGGATAGCCCTAACTATGGCTACACCTTC. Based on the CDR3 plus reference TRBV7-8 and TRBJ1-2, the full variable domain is GAGVSQSPRYKVAKRGQDVALRCDPISGHVSLFWYQQALGQGPEFLTYFQNEAQLDKSGLPSDRFFAERPEGSVSTLKIQRTQQEDSAVYLCASSLAGDSPNYGYTFGSGTRLTVV.

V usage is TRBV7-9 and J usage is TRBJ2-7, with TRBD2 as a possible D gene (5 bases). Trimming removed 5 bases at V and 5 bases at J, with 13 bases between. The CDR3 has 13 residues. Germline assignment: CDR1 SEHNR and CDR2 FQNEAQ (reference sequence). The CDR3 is CASSPTGSNEQYF. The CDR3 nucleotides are TGTGCCAGCAGCCCCACTGGGAGTAACGAGCAGTACTTC.

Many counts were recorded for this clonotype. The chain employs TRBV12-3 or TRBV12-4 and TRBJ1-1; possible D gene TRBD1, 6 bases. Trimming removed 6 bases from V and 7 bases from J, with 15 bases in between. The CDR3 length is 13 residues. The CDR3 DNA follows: TGTGCCAGCAGGGAGGGGGATGAGCTTGAAGCTTTCTTT. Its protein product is CASREGDELEAFF.

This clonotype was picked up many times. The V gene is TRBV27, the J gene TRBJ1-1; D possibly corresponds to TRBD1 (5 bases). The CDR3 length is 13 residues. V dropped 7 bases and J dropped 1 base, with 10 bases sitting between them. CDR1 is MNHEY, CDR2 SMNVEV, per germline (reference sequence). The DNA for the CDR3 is TGTGCCAGCAAGAGGGGAGGGAACACTGAAGCTTTCTTT. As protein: CASKRGGNTEAFF.

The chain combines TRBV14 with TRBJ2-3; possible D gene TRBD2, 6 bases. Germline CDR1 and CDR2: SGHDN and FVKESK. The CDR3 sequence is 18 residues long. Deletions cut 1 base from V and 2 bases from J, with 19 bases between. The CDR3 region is CASSQGPTGSGLTDTQYF. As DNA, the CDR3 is TGTGCCAGCAGCCAAGGGCCAACCGGTAGCGGCCTCACAGATACGCAGTATTTT.

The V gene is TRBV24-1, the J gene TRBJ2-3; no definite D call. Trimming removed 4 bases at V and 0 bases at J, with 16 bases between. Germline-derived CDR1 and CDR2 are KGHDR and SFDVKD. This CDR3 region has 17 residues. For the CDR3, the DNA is TGTGCCACCAGTGACCCCAGGATCTCCGGGAGCACAGATACGCAGTATTTT. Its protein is CATSDPRISGSTDTQYF.

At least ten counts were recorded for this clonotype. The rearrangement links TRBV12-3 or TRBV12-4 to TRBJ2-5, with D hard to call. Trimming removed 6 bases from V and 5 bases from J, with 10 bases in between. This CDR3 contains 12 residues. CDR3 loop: CASSSSSETQYF. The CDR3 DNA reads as TGTGCCAGCAGCTCATCCTCGGAGACCCAGTACTTC.

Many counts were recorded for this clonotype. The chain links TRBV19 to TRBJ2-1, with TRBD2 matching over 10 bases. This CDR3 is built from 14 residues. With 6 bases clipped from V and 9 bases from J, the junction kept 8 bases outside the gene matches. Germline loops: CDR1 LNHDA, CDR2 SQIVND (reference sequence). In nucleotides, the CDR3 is TGTGCCAGTAGCCGGGAGCGGGGGGGTGGTGAGCAGTTCTTC. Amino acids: CASSRERGGGEQFF.

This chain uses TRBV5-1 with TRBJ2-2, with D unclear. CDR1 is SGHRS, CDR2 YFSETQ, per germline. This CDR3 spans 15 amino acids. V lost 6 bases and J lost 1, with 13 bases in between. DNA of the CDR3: TGCGCCAGCACCCCCATGTTAAGGAACACCGGGGAGCTGTTTTTT. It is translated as CASTPMLRNTGELFF. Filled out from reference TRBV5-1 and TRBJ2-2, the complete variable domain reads KAGVTQTPRYLIKTRGQQVTLSCSPISGHRSVSWYQQTPGQGLQFLFEYFSETQRNKGNFPGRFSGRQFSNSRSEMNVSTLELGDSALYLCASTPMLRNTGELFFGEGSRLTVL.